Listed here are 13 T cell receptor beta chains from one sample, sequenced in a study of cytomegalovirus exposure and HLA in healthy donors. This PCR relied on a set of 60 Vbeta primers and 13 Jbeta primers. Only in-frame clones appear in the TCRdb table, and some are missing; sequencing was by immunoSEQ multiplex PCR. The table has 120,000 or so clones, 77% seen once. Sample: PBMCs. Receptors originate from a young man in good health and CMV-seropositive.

DNA for the CDR3: TGTGCCAGCAGCCCCAGGGTAGCGGGCTACGAGCAGTACTTC. Translating gives CASSPRVAGYEQYF. The chain carries TRBV14 and TRBJ2-7; 7 nucleotides match TRBD2. V was pared by 4 bases and J by 3 bases, with 6 bases of the junction left unmatched. Germline loops: CDR1 SGHDN, CDR2 FVKESK. This CDR3 comprises 14 residues.

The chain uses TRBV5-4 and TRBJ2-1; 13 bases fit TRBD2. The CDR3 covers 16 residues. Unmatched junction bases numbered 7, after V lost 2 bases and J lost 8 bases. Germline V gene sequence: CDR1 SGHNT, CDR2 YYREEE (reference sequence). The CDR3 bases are TGTGCCAGCAGCTTCTCTCGACTAGCGGGAGGTGATGAGCAGTTCTTC. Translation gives CASSFSRLAGGDEQFF.

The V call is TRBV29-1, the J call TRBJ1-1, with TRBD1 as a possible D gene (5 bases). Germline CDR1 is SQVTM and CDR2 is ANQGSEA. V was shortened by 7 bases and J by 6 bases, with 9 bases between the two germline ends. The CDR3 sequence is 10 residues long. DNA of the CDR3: TGCAGCGCGGTAGGGGCTGAAGCTTTCTTT. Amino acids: CSAVGAEAFF.

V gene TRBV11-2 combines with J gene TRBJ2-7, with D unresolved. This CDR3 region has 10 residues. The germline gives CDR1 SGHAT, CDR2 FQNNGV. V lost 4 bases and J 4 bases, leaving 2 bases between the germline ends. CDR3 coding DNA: TGTGCCAGCAGCTCTTACGAGCAGTACTTC. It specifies CASSSYEQYF.

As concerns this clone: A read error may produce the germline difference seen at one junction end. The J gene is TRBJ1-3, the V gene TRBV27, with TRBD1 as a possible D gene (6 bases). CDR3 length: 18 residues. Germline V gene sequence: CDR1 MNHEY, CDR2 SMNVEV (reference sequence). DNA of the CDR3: TGTGCCAGCAGCCCTGGGGGGAGCGGGGGGCGAGCTGGAAGCACCATATATTTT. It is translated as CASSPGGSGGRAGSTIYF.

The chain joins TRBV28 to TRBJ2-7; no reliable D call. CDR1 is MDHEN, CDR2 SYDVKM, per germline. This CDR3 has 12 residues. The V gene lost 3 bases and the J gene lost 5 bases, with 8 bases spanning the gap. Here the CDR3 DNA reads TGTGCCAGCAGTTTCAGAGGTAACGAGCAGTACTTC. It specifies CASSFRGNEQYF. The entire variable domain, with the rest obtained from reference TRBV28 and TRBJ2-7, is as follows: DVKVTQSSRYLVKRTGEKVFLECVQDMDHENMFWYRQDPGLGLRLIYFSYDVKMKEKGDIPEGYSVSREKKERFSLILESASTNQTSMYLCASSFRGNEQYFGPGTRLTVT.

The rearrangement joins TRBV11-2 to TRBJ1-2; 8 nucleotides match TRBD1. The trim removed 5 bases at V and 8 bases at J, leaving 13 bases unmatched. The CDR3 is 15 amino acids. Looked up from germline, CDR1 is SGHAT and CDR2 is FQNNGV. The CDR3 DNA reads TGTGCCAGCAGCCCGAGCCCCCAGGGGGCGAGAGGCTACACCTTC. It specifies CASSPSPQGARGYTF.

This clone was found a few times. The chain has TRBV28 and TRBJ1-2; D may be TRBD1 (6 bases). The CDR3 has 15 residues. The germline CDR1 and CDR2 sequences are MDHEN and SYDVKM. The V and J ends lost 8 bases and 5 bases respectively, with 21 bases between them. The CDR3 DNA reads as TGTGCCAGCTCCTCTTCCCCCGGGACATTGTATGGCTACACCTTC. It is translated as CASSSSPGTLYGYTF.

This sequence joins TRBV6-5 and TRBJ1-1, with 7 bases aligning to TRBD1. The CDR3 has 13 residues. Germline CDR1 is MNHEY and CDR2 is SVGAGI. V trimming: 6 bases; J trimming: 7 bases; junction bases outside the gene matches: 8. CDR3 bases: TGTGCCAGCAGCATCCGACAGGGTAGTGAAGCTTTCTTT. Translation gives CASSIRQGSEAFF.

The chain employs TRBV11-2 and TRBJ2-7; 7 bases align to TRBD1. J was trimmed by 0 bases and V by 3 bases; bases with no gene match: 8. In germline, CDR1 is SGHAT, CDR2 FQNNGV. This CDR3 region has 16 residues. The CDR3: CASSLRGQRSSYEQYF. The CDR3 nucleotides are TGTGCCAGCAGCTTGAGGGGACAGAGGAGCTCCTACGAGCAGTACTTC.

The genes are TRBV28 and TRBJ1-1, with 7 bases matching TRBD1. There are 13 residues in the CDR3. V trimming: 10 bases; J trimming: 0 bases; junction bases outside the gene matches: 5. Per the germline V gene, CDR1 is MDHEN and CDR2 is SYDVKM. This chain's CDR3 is CATWTGMNTEAFF. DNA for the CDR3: TGTGCCACCTGGACAGGCATGAACACTGAAGCTTTCTTT. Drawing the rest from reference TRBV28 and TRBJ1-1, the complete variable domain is DVKVTQSSRYLVKRTGEKVFLECVQDMDHENMFWYRQDPGLGLRLIYFSYDVKMKEKGDIPEGYSVSREKKERFSLILESASTNQTSMYLCATWTGMNTEAFFGQGTRLTVV.

As DNA, the CDR3 is TGTGCCAGCAGTTACTTAGAGGACAACTCCTACGAGCAGTACTTC. Translating gives CASSYLEDNSYEQYF. This rearrangement joins TRBV6-5 to TRBJ2-7; TRBD1 is a possible D gene (5 bases). V was shortened by 1 base and J by 0 bases, with 10 bases between the two germline ends. The CDR3 has 15 residues. The V gene's germline CDR1 is MNHEY and CDR2 SVGAGI.

The CDR3 nucleotides read TGTGCCACCAGCAGAGCTTTCGGAGAGAACACTGAAGCTTTCTTT. It translates to CATSRAFGENTEAFF. The chain is built from TRBV15 and TRBJ1-1; D remains ambiguous. This CDR3 has 15 amino acids. The V end lost 1 base, the J end lost 1 base, and 10 bases lay between the germline ends. In germline, CDR1 is LNHNV, CDR2 YYDKDF (reference sequence).